The entry that follows covers one TCR beta chain sequence. Its antigen remains unknown. The sample comes from a study of cytomegalovirus exposure and HLA in healthy donors. Study outcomes and limitations: Later on, a genetic analysis was performed. It linked a missense variant in DCLRE1C with V- and J-gene trimming of TCR beta. The study dropped some indistinguishable V segments, TRBV6-2 and TRBV6-3 among them. A prior analysis recorded that most TCR beta V segments were productive about 87% or about 30% of the time.

PCR was performed using 60 Vbeta and 13 Jbeta primers. Authors' methods: In a later analysis, about 11 million of 75 million to 90 million unique beta chains occurred in at least two donors. Profiling relied on immunoSEQ multiplex PCR, and the TCRdb table lists in-frame clones only, not all of them. For V, J and clone size, that table is used; D and trimming come from the DNA. This sample has roughly 200,000 clones, with around 86% found just once. Germline V gene lookup returns CDR1 SNHLY and CDR2 FYNNEI. The CDR3 runs to 14 residues. The ends were cut back, 8 bases at V and 2 bases at J, with 14 bases in the middle.

The receptor was derived from a man over 45 in good health and CMV-seronegative. Sequencing was performed on PBMCs. The chain is built from TRBV2 and TRBJ2-3; TRBD2 is a possible D gene (6 bases). The CDR3 DNA reads TGTGCCAGCCTTAGCGGAACTAACACAGATACGCAGTATTTT. This translates into CASLSGTNTDTQYF. Filled out from reference TRBV2 and TRBJ2-3, the complete variable domain reads EPEVTQTPSHQVTQMGQEVILRCVPISNHLYFYWYRQILGQKVEFLVSFYNNEISEKSEIFDDQFSVERPDGSNFTLKIRSTKLEDSAMYFCASLSGTNTDTQYFGPGTRLTVL.